The clone carrying this T cell receptor beta chain turned up a few times. Its antigen is not identified. The data belong to a study of beta chain features in type 1 diabetes. Study summary: Age, gender, cell numbers and subset yield matched between patients and controls. Notes on the study in general: Healthy donors had naive, central memory and Treg TCRB repertoires that appeared less similar than those seen among patients. In all four CD4+ subsets, TCRB CDR3 length was significantly, moderately reduced in type 1 diabetes.

Of the isolated RNA, all was reverse transcribed, and so the sequenced material was expressed TCRB transcripts. Sequencing was performed with immunoSEQ multiplex PCR; in TCRdb, only in-frame clones are kept and a portion is missing. The sample consists of roughly 300,000 clones, around 9.3% of them appearing once. Donors contributed one heparinised blood draw apiece, averaging approximately 100 mL. Cells sorted by CD45RO/CCR7/CD25/CD127/CD95/CD27 comprised CD4+ naive, central memory, regulatory and stem cell-like memory cells. Germline V gives CDR1 GTSNPN, CDR2 SVGIG (reference sequence). The CDR3 spans 13 residues. V trimming: 4 bases; J trimming: 3 bases; junction bases outside the gene matches: 4.

Sequencing was performed on central memory CD4+ T cells from blood. This sequence was found in a man aged 25-40 years with type 1 diabetes. J is TRBJ2-7 and V is TRBV30; 9 positions agree with TRBD1. The CDR3 loop is CAWTTGGIYEQYF. For the CDR3, the DNA is TGTGCCTGGACAACAGGGGGCATCTACGAGCAGTACTTC.